This TCR beta chain was documented in a study of T cell changes during pregnancy in multiple sclerosis. Trimming shortened V by 3 bases and J by 4 bases, and 7 bases separated the two germline ends. Germline V gene data show CDR1 as SEHNR and CDR2 as FQNEAQ (reference sequence). This CDR3 is built from 14 residues. Measured with immunoSEQ multiplex PCR; TCRdb has only the in-frame clones, and not every one. The table has around 110,000 clones, roughly 89% seen once. The source is a female donor with multiple sclerosis, enrolled in a pregnancy study. V usage is TRBV7-9 and J usage is TRBJ2-6; D gene unclear. The sample in question was peripheral blood, obtained before pregnancy. CDR3 in amino acids: CASSFYSGANVLTF. The CDR3 coding sequence is TGTGCCAGCAGCTTTTACTCCGGGGCCAACGTCCTGACTTTC.